This TCR beta chain was profiled in a study of blood T cell repertoires in COVID-19. On the study more broadly: Whether acute or convalescent, the COVID-19 samples came from the United States, Italy and Spain. PBMCs, B-cell-depleted T cells, or T cells provided the cDNA or gDNA that made up the material.

In the authors' methods: Nucleated cell number was recorded as an estimate derived from reference gene primer amplification. The protocol was immunoSEQ multiplex PCR, while the TCRdb copy is restricted to in-frame clones and leaves out a portion. V and J calls and clone size are given by that table; D and trimming were obtained from the DNA. The sample includes about 77,000 clones, 80% of them seen just once. The germline V gene encodes CDR1 SGHRS and CDR2 YFSETQ. Trimming left V 4 bases short and J 8 bases short, with 19 bases between. The CDR3 sequence is 15 residues long. This chain connects TRBV5-1 to TRBJ2-1; D perhaps matches TRBD2 (6 bases). This TCR was recovered from a woman in her 70s with acute or convalescent COVID-19. The specimen was peripheral blood. In DNA form, the CDR3 reads TGCGCCAGCAGCACAAATGCCGGGAGCGGCTATGAGCAGTTCTTC. Translation: CASSTNAGSGYEQFF.